This passage covers 9 T cell receptor beta chains from one sample sequenced in a study of shared clonotypes between healthy human individuals. Here immunoSEQ multiplex PCR was the method, and the copy in TCRdb shows in-frame clones only, minus some. The sample has about 1 million clones; around 74% are singletons. The sequencing input was memory CD4+ T cells sorted from blood. Documented subset: CD45RA-negative fraction. The origin of the receptors is a young man in good health.

The J gene is TRBJ2-7, the V gene TRBV30; D is unclear. The V gene's germline CDR1 is GTSNPN and CDR2 SVGIG (reference sequence). The CDR3 runs to 12 residues. V lost 3 bases to trimming and J lost 4 bases, with 10 bases between them. DNA of the CDR3: TGTGCCTGGAGCTCACACCTTTACGAGCAGTACTTC. Its protein is CAWSSHLYEQYF. The entire variable domain, with the rest obtained from reference TRBV30 and TRBJ2-7, is as follows: SQTIHQWPATLVQPVGSPLSLECTVEGTSNPNLYWYRQAAGRGLQLLFYSVGIGQISSEVPQNLSASRPQDRQFILSSKKLLLSDSGFYLCAWSSHLYEQYFGPGTRLTVT.

This clone came up many times. Other DNA sequences of this sample code for an identical CDR3. J is TRBJ1-1 and V is TRBV4-1; D call uncertain. This CDR3 comprises 16 residues. Germline assignment: CDR1 MGHRA and CDR2 YSYEKL. V was shortened by 0 bases and J by 3 bases, with 14 bases between the two germline ends. The DNA of the CDR3 is TGCGCCAGCAGCCAAGAAACTATTGGCAGCTACACTGAAGCTTTCTTT. It yields the protein CASSQETIGSYTEAFF.

The rearrangement joins TRBV11-2 to TRBJ2-7; weak D call: TRBD2 (5 bases). Looked up from germline, CDR1 is SGHAT and CDR2 is FQNNGV. Trimming pared 5 bases from V and 7 bases from J, leaving 12 bases between. The CDR3 totals 12 residues. CDR3 bases: TGTGCCAGCAGCCGAGGGTGGTTGGAGCAGTACTTC. This translates into CASSRGWLEQYF.

V is TRBV4-1 and J is TRBJ2-1, with D perhaps TRBD2 (6 bases). The V end lost 2 bases, the J end lost 6 bases, and 23 bases lay between the germline ends. The CDR3 covers 18 residues. The germline V gene has CDR1 MGHRA and CDR2 YSYEKL. The CDR3 sequence is CASSQKGGTLQAGNEQFF. The CDR3 DNA reads TGCGCCAGCAGCCAAAAGGGTGGGACTCTCCAAGCGGGCAATGAGCAGTTCTTC.

This clone turned up a few times. The chain combines TRBV25-1 with TRBJ1-2; D is ambiguous. Germline CDR1 MGHDK, CDR2 SYGVNS. Trimming cost V 6 bases and J 6 bases, with 14 bases left between them. This CDR3 comprises 13 residues. CDR3 amino acids: CASSRYTRDGYTF. The CDR3 region has the DNA TGTGCCAGCAGCCGGTACACAAGGGATGGCTACACCTTC.

The gene calls are TRBV5-6 and TRBJ2-1; 7 nucleotides agree with TRBD2. Per the germline V gene, CDR1 is SGHDT and CDR2 is YYEEEE. The CDR3 is 15 residues long. V was clipped by 0 bases and J by 3 bases; unmatched bases: 3. The DNA for the CDR3 is TGTGCCAGCAGCTTGGTGGGGAGGGGCTACAATGAGCAGTTCTTC. It codes for CASSLVGRGYNEQFF.

This chain uses TRBV30 with TRBJ2-7; a possible D gene is TRBD1 (6 bases). The CDR3 totals 14 residues. Germline V gives CDR1 GTSNPN, CDR2 SVGIG (reference sequence). V lost 4 bases and J lost 2, with 15 bases in between. The CDR3 region is CAWTRSGAPYEQYF. As DNA, the CDR3 is TGTGCCTGGACCCGTTCAGGGGCCCCCTACGAGCAGTACTTC.

The chain has TRBV5-8 and TRBJ1-6; 10 bases fit TRBD1. Germline CDR1 is SGHTS and CDR2 is YDEGEE. The CDR3 runs 15 residues. V lost 0 bases and J lost 8; bases outside the gene matches: 2. CDR3 DNA sequence: TGTGCCAGCAGCTTGGGGGACAGGGGTGATTCACCCCTCCACTTT. It specifies CASSLGDRGDSPLHF.

This clone came up a few times. The V call is TRBV15, the J call TRBJ2-7, with 9 nucleotides matching TRBD2. V trimming: 8 bases; J trimming: 7 bases; junction bases outside the gene matches: 12. This CDR3 has 14 residues. CDR1 and CDR2 (germline): LNHNV, YYDKDF (reference sequence). CDR3: CATGRSGLAGEQYF. The CDR3 DNA sequence: TGTGCCACCGGGCGATCGGGTCTAGCGGGGGAGCAGTACTTC.